The 17 T cell receptor beta chains below were found in one sample sequenced in a study of cytomegalovirus exposure and HLA in healthy donors. In the PCR, 60 Vbeta and 13 Jbeta primers were used. Using immunoSEQ multiplex PCR, the repertoire was profiled, and TCRdb retains in-frame clones only, with some absent. The table includes over 150,000 clones, 80% to 85% detected once. Input material: PBMCs. These receptors came from a human donor in good health.

In regard to this clone: Other DNA sequences within the sample encode an identical CDR3. V and J are TRBV7-9 and TRBJ1-1; no clear D. CDR1 is SEHNR, CDR2 FQNEAQ, per germline (reference sequence). V was cut by 2 bases and J by 8 bases, with 6 bases left in between. The CDR3 consists of 11 residues. The CDR3 spells CASSLLPEAFF. Written as DNA, the CDR3 is TGTGCCAGCAGCTTACTCCCCGAAGCTTTCTTT.

The rearrangement links TRBV21-1 to TRBJ1-5; the table names TRBD1, a call not compared with the DNA. TRBV21-1 is termed a pseudogene. CDR3 length: 16 residues. The CDR3 DNA reads TGTGCCAGCAGCGGAGACAGGGGGCAACGCAATCAGCCCCAGCATTTT. It codes for CASSGDRGQRNQPQHF.

The chain couples TRBV28 to TRBJ1-6; no clear D gene. In germline, CDR1 is MDHEN, CDR2 SYDVKM. CDR3 length equals 12 residues. With 8 bases removed from V and 7 bases from J, the gap between germline ends came to 9 bases. The DNA for the CDR3 is TGTGCCAGCGATGGCTGGAATTCACCCCTCCACTTT. Its protein is CASDGWNSPLHF.

The rearrangement links TRBV6-5 to TRBJ1-1; possibly TRBD1 for D (6 bases). V lost 2 bases, J lost 1 base, and 14 bases lay in between. CDR1 is MNHEY, CDR2 SVGAGI, per germline. The CDR3 spans 16 residues. CDR3 sequence (DNA): TGTGCCAGCAGTTACCAGCGAAAACAGGGGAACACTGAAGCTTTCTTT. Translating gives CASSYQRKQGNTEAFF.

The rearrangement links TRBV5-1 to TRBJ1-1, with TRBD1 identical over 9 bases. This CDR3 is 15 amino acids long. The trim removed 4 bases at V and 1 base at J, leaving 5 bases unmatched. Germline V gives CDR1 SGHRS, CDR2 YFSETQ. CDR3 sequence reads: CASSPGQGRNTEAFF. In DNA, the CDR3 is TGCGCCAGCAGCCCCGGACAGGGGAGGAACACTGAAGCTTTCTTT.

The J gene is TRBJ1-5, the V gene TRBV6-1, with 7 bases that match TRBD1. V dropped 1 base and J dropped 5; count of bases not matched to a gene: 5. CDR3 length: 15 amino acids. Germline loops: CDR1 MNHNS, CDR2 SASEGT. The CDR3 DNA follows: TGTGCCAGCAGTGAAGGAGACAGGGTTTATCAGCCCCAGCATTTT. Its translation is CASSEGDRVYQPQHF.

This clone has a handful of counts. The genes are TRBV4-2 and TRBJ1-1; a weak D match, TRBD1 (5 bases). V dropped 4 bases and J dropped 0 bases, with 9 bases sitting between them. CDR1 LGHNA and CDR2 YNFKEQ come from the germline V gene. The CDR3 runs 14 residues. The CDR3 spells CASSPATVNTEAFF. In DNA form, the CDR3 reads TGTGCCAGCAGCCCAGCGACAGTGAACACTGAAGCTTTCTTT.

This rearrangement joins TRBV5-4 to TRBJ2-7; 8 positions match TRBD2. Germline loops: CDR1 SGHNT, CDR2 YYREEE (reference sequence). Trimming took 4 bases from V and 2 from J; bases not matched to a gene: 2. The CDR3 runs to 13 residues. The CDR3 region is CASSRGLAYEQYF. The DNA of the CDR3 is TGTGCCAGCAGCAGGGGACTAGCCTACGAGCAGTACTTC.

The chain has TRBV5-4 and TRBJ1-4; the match to TRBD1 covers 7 bases. The V segment lost 0 bases and the J segment 6 bases; nucleotides outside the gene matches: 2. CDR1 SGHNT and CDR2 YYREEE come from the germline V gene (reference sequence). The CDR3 has 14 amino acids. Here the CDR3 DNA reads TGTGCCAGCAGCTTGGGGCAGGGGGATGAAAAACTGTTTTTT. Translated, it gives CASSLGQGDEKLFF.

This chain joins TRBV6-5 and TRBJ1-1; no clear D gene. CDR1 is MNHEY and CDR2 is SVGAGI in the germline V gene. V was trimmed by 6 bases and J by 3 bases, leaving 11 bases between them. The CDR3 sequence is 13 residues long. The CDR3: CASSPGSYTEAFF. The CDR3 nucleotides read TGTGCCAGCAGCCCAGGCAGTTACACTGAAGCTTTCTTT.

This clone is a singleton in its sample. CDR3: CASSAGTANYGYTF. CDR3 in DNA: TGCGCCAGCAGCGCTGGGACAGCTAACTATGGCTACACCTTC. The chain links TRBV5-1 to TRBJ1-2; 7 bases map to TRBD1. Germline lookup yields CDR1 SGHRS and CDR2 YFSETQ. Germline trimming cut 4 bases from V and 0 bases from J; bases unmatched to any gene: 3. This CDR3 has 14 amino acids. The whole variable domain, remainder taken from reference TRBV5-1 and TRBJ1-2, is KAGVTQTPRYLIKTRGQQVTLSCSPISGHRSVSWYQQTPGQGLQFLFEYFSETQRNKGNFPGRFSGRQFSNSRSEMNVSTLELGDSALYLCASSAGTANYGYTFGSGTRLTVV.

This clone was picked up one time. The genes are TRBV5-6 and TRBJ1-3; 9 nucleotides agree with TRBD1. Germline CDR1 and CDR2: SGHDT and YYEEEE. The CDR3 has 13 amino acids. V was clipped by 7 bases and J by 2 bases; unmatched bases: 1. Written as DNA, the CDR3 is TGTGCCAGCGGGGACAGGGCTGGAAACACCATATATTTT. Translated, it gives CASGDRAGNTIYF. Combining the CDR3 with reference TRBV5-6 and TRBJ1-3 gives the whole variable domain DAGVTQSPTHLIKTRGQQVTLRCSPKSGHDTVSWYQQALGQGPQFIFQYYEEEERQRGNFPDRFSGHQFPNYSSELNVNALLLGDSALYLCASGDRAGNTIYFGEGSWLTVV.

This chain links TRBV5-4 with TRBJ2-4, with 7 bases matching TRBD1. Germline CDR1 is SGHNT and CDR2 is YYREEE (reference sequence). The CDR3 consists of 14 residues. After removal of 0 bases from V and 7 bases from J, the junction contained 4 bases not matched to a gene. The CDR3 loop reads CASSLDRGRNIQYF. The CDR3, as DNA: TGTGCCAGCAGCTTGGACAGGGGCAGGAACATTCAGTACTTC.

The chain employs TRBV5-4 and TRBJ2-2, with D maybe TRBD2 (6 bases). The CDR3 extends over 16 amino acids. V was cut by 4 bases and J by 1 base, with 14 bases left in between. The germline gives CDR1 SGHNT, CDR2 YYREEE (reference sequence). CDR3 region: CASSHHGRKNTGELFF. As DNA, the CDR3 is TGTGCCAGCAGCCACCATGGGAGGAAGAACACCGGGGAGCTGTTTTTT. The full variable domain, rest sourced from reference TRBV5-4 and TRBJ2-2, is ETGVTQSPTHLIKTRGQQVTLRCSSQSGHNTVSWYQQALGQGPQFIFQYYREEENGRGNFPPRFSGLQFPNYSSELNVNALELDDSALYLCASSHHGRKNTGELFFGEGSRLTVL.

The CDR3 DNA sequence: TGTGCCAGCAGACCCCCATTGGCCAACTATGGCTACACCTTC. Protein sequence: CASRPPLANYGYTF. The rearrangement links TRBV7-2 to TRBJ1-2; D call uncertain. Per germline, CDR1 SGHTA and CDR2 FQGNSA. The V end was cut by 6 bases, the J end by 2 bases, with 13 bases between. The CDR3 has 14 amino acids.

This clone has a handful of counts. The J gene is TRBJ2-5, the V gene TRBV19, with a weak D call TRBD1 (6 bases). The V gene's germline CDR1 is LNHDA and CDR2 SQIVND (reference sequence). CDR3 length: 13 residues. V was pared by 4 bases and J by 4 bases, with 10 bases between. CDR3 protein: CASSTGATETQYF. Written as DNA, the CDR3 is TGTGCCAGTAGTACAGGGGCCACAGAGACCCAGTACTTC.

This chain joins TRBV6-1 and TRBJ1-5, with TRBD1 as a possible D gene (5 bases). Germline V gene lookup returns CDR1 MNHNS and CDR2 SASEGT. The CDR3 has 17 amino acids. The V gene lost 2 bases and the J gene lost 2 bases, with 16 bases spanning the gap. In DNA, the CDR3 is TGTGCCAGCAGTGAATATGGGGGGGGTGAAGGCAATCAGCCCCAGCATTTT. Its translation: CASSEYGGGEGNQPQHF.